The 14 T cell receptor beta chains given below trace back to one sample, sequenced in a study of T cell repertoires in cytomegalovirus infection. The antigens these receptors bind are not known. Each CDR3 protein gets one entry after TCRdb re-called the reads with MiXCR. The top ten hold more than 80% of the sample, which has around 81,000 distinct CDR3 sequences, roughly 39% seen once. This specimen was CD8+ T cells from cultured PBMCs, taken from culture after CMV antigen stimulation. Receptors originate from a human donor in good health (CMV status not recorded). Some clones in this sample may be carry-over from other donors' samples.

The rearrangement uses TRBV9 and TRBJ1-2; D unclear. Germline V gives CDR1 SGDLS, CDR2 YYNGEE. The CDR3 is made up of 15 amino acids. Trimming took off 0 bases at V and 1 base at J, with 10 bases between the two ends. CDR3: CASSVGAANNYGYTF. The CDR3 coding sequence is TGTGCCAGCAGCGTAGGAGCAGCAAATAACTATGGCTACACCTTC.

Only a few counts were recorded for this clonotype. The rearrangement joins TRBV19 to TRBJ1-2; 9 nucleotides line up with TRBD1. Trimming removed 6 bases from V and 8 bases from J; junction bases left unmatched: 7. Per the germline V gene, CDR1 is LNHDA and CDR2 is SQIVND (reference sequence). The CDR3 totals 13 residues. The chain's CDR3 is CASRTWTGEGYTF. CDR3 nucleotide sequence: TGTGCCAGTAGAACCTGGACAGGGGAAGGCTACACCTTC.

This chain uses TRBV4-1 with TRBJ1-6; tentative D call: TRBD1 (6 bases). Germline V gene data show CDR1 as MGHRA and CDR2 as YSYEKL. V was pared by 0 bases and J by 8 bases, with 14 bases between. This CDR3 is built from 16 residues. The CDR3 DNA is TGCGCCAGCAGCCAAGAACAGGGACCAGGCGATTCACCCCTCCACTTT. It is translated as CASSQEQGPGDSPLHF.

In this sample, this clonotype turned up a few times. The rearrangement uses TRBV7-6 and TRBJ2-1; TRBD1 agrees at 10 bases. Losses at the gene ends were 5 bases for V and 1 base for J; bases not matched to a gene: 5. Germline V gives CDR1 SGHVS, CDR2 FNYEAQ. This CDR3 has 16 amino acids. CDR3 amino acids: CASSGPGQGSYNEQFF. DNA for the CDR3: TGTGCCAGCAGCGGTCCGGGACAGGGGTCCTACAATGAGCAGTTCTTC.

This clonotype has a handful of counts. V is TRBV4-3 and J is TRBJ1-4; 9 nucleotides match TRBD1. Trimming at V came to 2 bases and at J to 8 bases, leaving 21 bases not matched to a gene. CDR1 is LGHNA, CDR2 YSLEER, per germline. The CDR3 is made up of 20 amino acids. CDR3 nucleotides: TGCGCCAGCAGCCAAAGCGGAGTGAGGACAGGGGCCAGGCGCAGGGAAAAACTGTTTTTT. It encodes CASSQSGVRTGARRREKLFF.

This rearrangement joins TRBV7-2 to TRBJ2-2, with D perhaps being TRBD1 or TRBD2 (5 bases each). Germline V lookup: CDR1 SGHTA, CDR2 FQGNSA. The CDR3 has 16 residues. The germline V and J ends were trimmed by 1 base and 4 bases, with 13 bases remaining between them. CDR3 DNA sequence: TGTGCCAGCAGCTTAGTTCGAGGGGTCCGCACCGGGGAGCTGTTTTTT. It encodes CASSLVRGVRTGELFF.

The V gene is TRBV28, the J gene TRBJ2-7; the D gene could be TRBD1 or TRBD2 (5 bases each). Germline CDR1 MDHEN, CDR2 SYDVKM. This CDR3 comprises 15 residues. Trimming shortened V by 3 bases and J by 2 bases, and 14 bases separated the two germline ends. The CDR3 nucleotides are TGTGCCAGCAGTTTCCGGGGCGGTGGAGCCTACGAGCAGTACTTC. Its translation: CASSFRGGGAYEQYF.

V is TRBV24-1 and J is TRBJ2-5; TRBD1 matches 8 bases. The germline CDR1 and CDR2 sequences are KGHDR and SFDVKD. The ends lost 5 bases at V and 4 bases at J; junction bases unmatched: 8. The CDR3 runs 15 residues. The CDR3 DNA sequence: TGTGCCACCAGTGCTCCCGATGACAGGGGAGAGACCCAGTACTTC. This sequence encodes CATSAPDDRGETQYF.

This clonotype turned up a few times. The chain has TRBV7-8 and TRBJ1-1; D gene unclear. The CDR3 is 15 amino acids. Germline V gene data show CDR1 as SGHVS and CDR2 as FQNEAQ. Trimming pared 1 base from V and 3 bases from J, leaving 12 bases between. This CDR3 is CASSLVTGSYTEAFF. CDR3 bases: TGTGCCAGCAGCTTAGTGACGGGGTCCTACACTGAAGCTTTCTTT.

A single count supports this clonotype. V is TRBV29-1 and J is TRBJ2-5; TRBD1 might be the D (5 bases). The germline V gene encodes CDR1 SQVTM and CDR2 ANQGSEA. V was trimmed by 6 bases and J by 1 base, leaving 9 bases between them. The CDR3 loop spans 12 amino acids. CDR3 amino acids: CSVWTFQETQYF. CDR3 nucleotides: TGCAGCGTATGGACATTCCAAGAGACCCAGTACTTC.

This clonotype was detected a few times. This sequence joins TRBV5-1 and TRBJ1-1, with D unresolved. V was cut by 4 bases and J by 1 base, with 5 bases left in between. The CDR3 runs to 12 residues. In germline, CDR1 is SGHRS, CDR2 YFSETQ. CDR3 nucleotide sequence: TGCGCCAGCAGCGATACGAACACTGAAGCTTTCTTT. Its translation: CASSDTNTEAFF.

V usage is TRBV27 and J usage is TRBJ2-1; D unresolved. In germline, CDR1 is MNHEY, CDR2 SMNVEV (reference sequence). The CDR3 consists of 15 residues. With 0 bases removed from V and 2 bases from J, the gap between germline ends came to 8 bases. CDR3 sequence reads: CASSLSSPTYNEQFF. CDR3 sequence (DNA): TGTGCCAGCAGTTTATCGAGTCCCACCTACAATGAGCAGTTCTTC.

This clonotype has a single count. The V and J genes are TRBV18 and TRBJ2-2, with unresolved D. The germline CDR1 and CDR2 sequences are KGHSH and LQKENI. V was trimmed by 4 bases and J by 2 bases, leaving 14 bases between them. This CDR3 comprises 16 residues. The CDR3 coding sequence is TGTGCCAGCTCACAACAGACCAACGGCAACACCGGGGAGCTGTTTTTT. Its protein product is CASSQQTNGNTGELFF.

This clonotype came up a few times. The chain uses TRBV12-3 or TRBV12-4 and TRBJ1-6, with D tentatively TRBD1 (6 bases). The CDR3 is 15 residues long. Between the trimmed V and J ends, which lost 5 bases and 3 bases, there was a span of 11 bases. The CDR3 protein is CASSPGHNYNSPLHF. DNA for the CDR3: TGTGCCAGCAGTCCGGGACATAACTATAATTCACCCCTCCACTTT.